What follows are 17 T cell receptor beta chains derived from one specimen sequenced in a study of cytomegalovirus exposure and HLA in healthy donors. This PCR relied on a set of 60 Vbeta primers and 13 Jbeta primers. Produced via immunoSEQ multiplex PCR; TCRdb's table is partial and in-frame only. The sample includes about 140,000 clones, 65% to 80% of them seen just once. The sequencing sample was made of PBMCs. The receptors were gathered from a human donor in good health.

J is TRBJ2-5 and V is TRBV5-1, with 10 positions matching TRBD2. Germline V gene sequence: CDR1 SGHRS, CDR2 YFSETQ. With V trimmed by 4 bases and J by 4 bases, 10 bases remained unmatched. The CDR3 loop spans 16 amino acids. The CDR3 sequence: CASSAQAGGVGETQYF. The DNA of the CDR3 is TGCGCCAGCAGCGCCCAAGCGGGAGGGGTGGGAGAGACCCAGTACTTC.

The chain couples TRBV23-1 to TRBJ2-7, with a tentative D call TRBD2 (5 bases). TRBV23-1 is labeled an ORF, and its function is uncertain. This CDR3 has 13 amino acids. V was shortened by 7 bases and J by 4 bases, with 14 bases between the two germline ends. The CDR3 loop is CASTLSGKYEQYF. The CDR3 DNA follows: TGCGCCAGCACGTTAAGCGGTAAATACGAGCAGTACTTC.

The chain is built from TRBV29-1 and TRBJ2-5; D might be TRBD2 (6 bases). Germline assignment: CDR1 SQVTM and CDR2 ANQGSEA. CDR3 length equals 16 residues. The V and J ends lost 3 bases and 1 base respectively, with 18 bases between them. CDR3 in amino acids: CSVDRVGGATQETQYF. CDR3 sequence (DNA): TGCAGCGTTGATCGAGTGGGGGGAGCAACCCAAGAGACCCAGTACTTC.

The chain combines TRBV9 with TRBJ2-1, with D unresolved. This CDR3 contains 15 residues. V gave up 0 bases and J gave up 4 bases, with 11 bases separating them. The V gene's germline CDR1 is SGDLS and CDR2 YYNGEE. As DNA, the CDR3 is TGTGCCAGCAGCGTAGTTCCCCAGGTTTACAATGAGCAGTTCTTC. Protein sequence: CASSVVPQVYNEQFF.

This clone was found a few times. The genes are TRBV5-1 and TRBJ2-5; no definite D call. The J call is in doubt because the DNA end fits TRBJ2-7 better. This CDR3 has 12 residues. Germline-derived CDR1 and CDR2 are SGHRS and YFSETQ. The CDR3 nucleotides read TGCGCCAGCAGCTTAAACTCCTACGAGCAGTACTTC. Translation gives CASSLNSYEQYF.

The chain has TRBV2 and TRBJ1-2; TRBD1 might be the D (6 bases). The germline V gene encodes CDR1 SNHLY and CDR2 FYNNEI. V gave up 8 bases and J gave up 5 bases, with 18 bases separating them. CDR3 length: 14 amino acids. In DNA form, the CDR3 reads TGTGCCAGCCCTGTACCGGACAGAGTATATGGCTACACCTTC. It encodes CASPVPDRVYGYTF.

This clone came up a few times. The chain joins TRBV5-4 to TRBJ2-5; perhaps TRBD1 as D (5 bases). The V end lost 2 bases, the J end lost 2 bases, and 13 bases lay between the germline ends. From germline, CDR1 is SGHNT and CDR2 YYREEE (reference sequence). This CDR3 has 15 amino acids. CDR3 DNA sequence: TGTGCCAGCAGCTTATACGGCAAGGGGCAAGAGACCCAGTACTTC. Translation gives CASSLYGKGQETQYF.

The rearrangement links TRBV9 to TRBJ1-2; D may be TRBD1 (5 bases). From germline, CDR1 is SGDLS and CDR2 YYNGEE. The CDR3 is 14 amino acids. Between the trimmed V and J ends, which lost 4 bases and 7 bases, there was a span of 17 bases. The CDR3 here is CASSTLQGPGGYTF. The CDR3 DNA reads as TGTGCCAGCAGCACCCTCCAGGGCCCTGGTGGCTACACCTTC.

This clone was counted between two and nine times. J is TRBJ1-3 and V is TRBV18, with 9 nucleotides matching TRBD1. Looked up from germline, CDR1 is KGHSH and CDR2 is LQKENI. Trimming cost V 4 bases and J 0 bases; bases outside gene matches: 7. The CDR3 runs 17 residues. This chain's CDR3 is CASSLRTGAFSGNTIYF. The CDR3 DNA reads TGTGCCAGCTCACTAAGGACAGGGGCCTTCTCTGGAAACACCATATATTTT.

This chain links TRBV27 with TRBJ2-4, with 11 positions matching TRBD2. The length of the CDR3 is 15 residues. Germline V CDR1 and CDR2: MNHEY, SMNVEV (reference sequence). J lost 6 bases, V lost 6 bases, and 7 bases had no gene match. The CDR3 DNA follows: TGTGCCAGCAGCCCGACTAGCGGGAATAGAAACATTCAGTACTTC. This sequence encodes CASSPTSGNRNIQYF.

This clone has a single count. The chain combines TRBV4-1 with TRBJ2-4; TRBD1 matches at 7 bases. This CDR3 is 14 amino acids long. After removal of 2 bases from V and 9 bases from J, the junction contained 7 bases not matched to a gene. Germline CDR1 reads MGHRA; CDR2 reads YSYEKL. In DNA form, the CDR3 reads TGCGCCAGCAGCCAAAAGGCCGAGGGGGCCATTCAGTACTTC. As protein: CASSQKAEGAIQYF.

The chain combines TRBV28 with TRBJ2-4, with D perhaps TRBD1 (6 bases). V shed 6 bases and J shed 1 base, with 22 bases lying between them. Germline CDR1 is MDHEN and CDR2 is SYDVKM. CDR3 length equals 18 residues. This CDR3 reads CASRGYRTERYAKNIQYF. The CDR3 nucleotides read TGTGCCAGCAGAGGATACCGGACAGAACGCTACGCCAAAAACATTCAGTACTTC.

The chain has TRBV6-1 and TRBJ1-2; 9 bases agree with TRBD1. Germline V gene sequence: CDR1 MNHNS, CDR2 SASEGT. V gave up 1 base and J gave up 5 bases; unmatched junction bases: 5. CDR3 length equals 15 residues. CDR3 nucleotides: TGTGCCAGCAGTGAAGAATGGACAGGGGTTTATGGCTACACCTTC. The encoded protein is CASSEEWTGVYGYTF.

This clone was counted a few times. CDR3 in amino acids: CASSLPQGAREKLFF. The CDR3 nucleotides are TGTGCCAGCAGCTTACCACAGGGGGCGAGGGAAAAACTGTTTTTT. The chain uses TRBV7-9 and TRBJ1-4, with 9 bases identical to TRBD1. V gave up 2 bases and J gave up 8 bases; unmatched junction bases: 6. Germline CDR1 SEHNR, CDR2 FQNEAQ (reference sequence). The CDR3 is 15 residues long.

The chain joins TRBV9 to TRBJ2-1, with 8 bases identical to TRBD1. The CDR3 loop spans 14 amino acids. J lost 9 bases, V lost 4 bases, and 9 bases had no gene match. Germline V gene data show CDR1 as SGDLS and CDR2 as YYNGEE. The CDR3 region is CASSPEDRATEQFF. The CDR3 DNA reads as TGTGCCAGCAGCCCAGAGGACAGGGCCACTGAGCAGTTCTTC.

This chain links TRBV6-5 with TRBJ2-2; D is ambiguous. Germline CDR1 and CDR2: MNHEY and SVGAGI. V was shortened by 6 bases and J by 0 bases, with 11 bases between the two germline ends. This CDR3 is built from 15 residues. The CDR3 region has the DNA TGTGCCAGCAGCCCTGGGCAGCCGAACACCGGGGAGCTGTTTTTT. Translation: CASSPGQPNTGELFF.

This clone appeared a single time. V gene TRBV7-9 combines with J gene TRBJ2-3; TRBD2 matches 9 bases. Germline CDR1 SEHNR, CDR2 FQNEAQ (reference sequence). Trimming removed 3 bases from V and 3 bases from J; junction bases left unmatched: 4. The CDR3 spans 15 residues. Here the CDR3 DNA reads TGTGCCAGCAGCTTCGGGACTAGCAAGACAGATACGCAGTATTTT. As protein: CASSFGTSKTDTQYF.